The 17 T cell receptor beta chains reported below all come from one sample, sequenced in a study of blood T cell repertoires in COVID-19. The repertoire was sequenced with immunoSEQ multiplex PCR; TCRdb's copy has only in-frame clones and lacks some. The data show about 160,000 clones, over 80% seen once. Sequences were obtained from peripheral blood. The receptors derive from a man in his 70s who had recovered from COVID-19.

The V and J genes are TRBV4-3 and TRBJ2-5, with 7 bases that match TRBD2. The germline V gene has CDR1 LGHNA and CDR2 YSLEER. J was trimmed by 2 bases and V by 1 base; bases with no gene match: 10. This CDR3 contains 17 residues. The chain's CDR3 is CASSQGGAGTGQETQYF. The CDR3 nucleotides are TGCGCCAGCAGCCAAGGGGGAGCGGGAACTGGGCAAGAGACCCAGTACTTC.

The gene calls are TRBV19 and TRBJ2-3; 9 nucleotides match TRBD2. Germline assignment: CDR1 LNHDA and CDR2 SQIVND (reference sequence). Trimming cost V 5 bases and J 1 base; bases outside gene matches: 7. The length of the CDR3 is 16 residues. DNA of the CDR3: TGTGCCAGTAGTGTAAGGACTAGCGTCGGCACAGATACGCAGTATTTT. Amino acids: CASSVRTSVGTDTQYF.

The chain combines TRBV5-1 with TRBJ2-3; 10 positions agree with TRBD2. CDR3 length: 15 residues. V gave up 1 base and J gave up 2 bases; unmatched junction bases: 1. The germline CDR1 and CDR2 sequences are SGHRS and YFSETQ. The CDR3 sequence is CASSLTSGTTDTQYF. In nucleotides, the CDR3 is TGCGCCAGCAGCTTGACTAGCGGGACCACAGATACGCAGTATTTT.

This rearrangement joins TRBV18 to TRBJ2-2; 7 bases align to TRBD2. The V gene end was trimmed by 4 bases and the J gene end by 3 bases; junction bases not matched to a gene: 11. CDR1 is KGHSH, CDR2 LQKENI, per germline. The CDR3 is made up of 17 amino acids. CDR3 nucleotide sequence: TGTGCCAGCTCACTGTCGGCACTAGCGTTACACACCGGGGAGCTGTTTTTT. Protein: CASSLSALALHTGELFF. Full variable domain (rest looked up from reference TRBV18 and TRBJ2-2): NAGVMQNPRHLVRRRGQEARLRCSPMKGHSHVYWYRQLPEEGLKFMVYLQKENIIDESGMPKERFSAEFPKEGPSILRIQQVVRGDSAAYFCASSLSALALHTGELFFGEGSRLTVL.

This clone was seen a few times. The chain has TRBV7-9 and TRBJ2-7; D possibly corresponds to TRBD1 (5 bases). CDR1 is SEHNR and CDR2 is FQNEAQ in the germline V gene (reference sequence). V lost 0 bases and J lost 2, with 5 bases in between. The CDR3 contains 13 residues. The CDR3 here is CASSLATAYEQYF. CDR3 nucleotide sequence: TGTGCCAGCAGCTTAGCGACAGCCTACGAGCAGTACTTC.

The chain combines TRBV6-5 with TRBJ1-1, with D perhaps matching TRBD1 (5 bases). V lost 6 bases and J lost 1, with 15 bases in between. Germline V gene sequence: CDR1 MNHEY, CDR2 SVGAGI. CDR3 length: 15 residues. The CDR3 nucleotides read TGTGCCAGCAGCTTACATGTGACAGAGAACACTGAAGCTTTCTTT. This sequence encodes CASSLHVTENTEAFF.

The CDR3 sequence: CASSAIAGPPTDTQYF. The CDR3 region has the DNA TGTGCCAGCAGCGCTATAGCGGGACCTCCCACAGATACGCAGTATTTT. This sequence joins TRBV9 and TRBJ2-3, with 8 nucleotides matching TRBD2. The V and J ends lost 3 bases and 2 bases, in that order; junction bases with no gene match: 8. The CDR3 consists of 16 residues. Germline-derived CDR1 and CDR2 are SGDLS and YYNGEE. Filled out from reference TRBV9 and TRBJ2-3, the complete variable domain reads DSGVTQTPKHLITATGQRVTLRCSPRSGDLSVYWYQQSLDQGLQFLIQYYNGEERAKGNILERFSAQQFPDLHSELNLSSLELGDSALYFCASSAIAGPPTDTQYFGPGTRLTVL.

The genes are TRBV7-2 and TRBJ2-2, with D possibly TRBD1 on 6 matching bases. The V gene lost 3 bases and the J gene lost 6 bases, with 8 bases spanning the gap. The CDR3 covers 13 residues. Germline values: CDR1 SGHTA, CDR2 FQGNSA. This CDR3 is CASSFDRPGELFF. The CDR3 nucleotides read TGTGCCAGCAGCTTCGACAGGCCCGGGGAGCTGTTTTTT.

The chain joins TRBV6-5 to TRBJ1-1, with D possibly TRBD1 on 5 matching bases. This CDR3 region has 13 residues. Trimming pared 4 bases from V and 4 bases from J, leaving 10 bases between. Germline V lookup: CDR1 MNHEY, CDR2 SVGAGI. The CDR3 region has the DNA TGTGCCAGCAGTTGGGTGGGGGGCACTGAAGCTTTCTTT. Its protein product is CASSWVGGTEAFF.

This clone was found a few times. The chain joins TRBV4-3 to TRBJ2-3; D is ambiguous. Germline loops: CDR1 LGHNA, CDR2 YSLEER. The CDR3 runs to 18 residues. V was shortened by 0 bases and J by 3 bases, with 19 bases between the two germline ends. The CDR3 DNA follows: TGCGCCAGCAGCCAAGAGCCCGGGTTGGTAGATTTTACAGATACGCAGTATTTT. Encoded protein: CASSQEPGLVDFTDTQYF.

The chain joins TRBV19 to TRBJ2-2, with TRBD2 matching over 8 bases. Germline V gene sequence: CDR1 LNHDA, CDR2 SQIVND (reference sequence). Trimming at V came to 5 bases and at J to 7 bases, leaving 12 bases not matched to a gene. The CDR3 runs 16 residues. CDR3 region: CASSFGKRELGGELFF. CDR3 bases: TGTGCCAGTAGTTTCGGCAAGCGGGAGCTGGGCGGGGAGCTGTTTTTT.

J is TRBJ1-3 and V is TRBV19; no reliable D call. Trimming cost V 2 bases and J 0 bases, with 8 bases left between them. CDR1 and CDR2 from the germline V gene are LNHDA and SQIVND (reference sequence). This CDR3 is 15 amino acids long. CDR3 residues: CASSIIRDSGNTIYF. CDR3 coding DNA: TGTGCCAGTAGTATAATCCGAGACTCTGGAAACACCATATATTTT.

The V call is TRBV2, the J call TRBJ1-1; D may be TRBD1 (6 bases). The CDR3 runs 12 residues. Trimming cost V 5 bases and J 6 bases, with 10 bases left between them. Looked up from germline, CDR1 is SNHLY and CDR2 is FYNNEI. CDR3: CASSPDRSEAFF. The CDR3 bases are TGTGCCAGCAGTCCCGACAGGTCTGAAGCTTTCTTT.

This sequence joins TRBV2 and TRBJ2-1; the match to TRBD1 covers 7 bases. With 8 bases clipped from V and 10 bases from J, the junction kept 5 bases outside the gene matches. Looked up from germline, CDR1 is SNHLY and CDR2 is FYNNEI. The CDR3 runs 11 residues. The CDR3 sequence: CASSGDSEQFF. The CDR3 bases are TGTGCCAGCTCCGGGGACAGCGAGCAGTTCTTC.

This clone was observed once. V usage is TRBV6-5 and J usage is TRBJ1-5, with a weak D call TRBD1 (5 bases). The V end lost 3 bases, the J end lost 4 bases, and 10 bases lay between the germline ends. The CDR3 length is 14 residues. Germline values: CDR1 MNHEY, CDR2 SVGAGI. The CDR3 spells CASSYSRGNQPQHF. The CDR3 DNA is TGTGCCAGCAGTTATAGTAGGGGTAATCAGCCCCAGCATTTT.

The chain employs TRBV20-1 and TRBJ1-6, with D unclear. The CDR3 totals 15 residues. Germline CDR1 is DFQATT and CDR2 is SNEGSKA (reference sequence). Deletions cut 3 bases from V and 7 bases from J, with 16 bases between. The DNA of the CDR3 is TGCAGTGCTAGTAGTGTAGGAGGGTTAAATTCACCCCTCCACTTT. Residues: CSASSVGGLNSPLHF.

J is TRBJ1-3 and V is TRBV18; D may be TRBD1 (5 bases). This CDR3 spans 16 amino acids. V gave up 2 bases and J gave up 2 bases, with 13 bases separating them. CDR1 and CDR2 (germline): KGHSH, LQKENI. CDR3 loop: CASSPGTGTTGNTIYF. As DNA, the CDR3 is TGTGCCAGCTCACCAGGGACCGGGACTACTGGAAACACCATATATTTT.